This TCR beta chain comes out of a study of shared clonotypes between healthy human individuals. This clone was recorded once. A far larger clone is one base from this, pointing to a likely read error. The CDR3 sequence is 12 residues long. Germline V gene data show CDR1 as SQVTM and CDR2 as ANQGSEA. In the original workflow: Junction-only sequences produced by ImmunoSEQ had no quality scores, so filtering differed. Clones were read by immunoSEQ multiplex PCR, and TCRdb kept only the in-frame ones, dropping some. V and J calls and clone size follow that table, whereas D and trimming were derived from the DNA. The sample consists of more than 400,000 clones, more than 65% of them appearing once.

This sequence joins TRBV29-1 and TRBJ2-1; D is undetermined. Source material: PBMCs. This clonotype originated in a woman in her thirties or forties in good health. Some clones in this sample may be carry-over from other donors' samples. CDR3 region: CAYTLEYNEQFF. The DNA for the CDR3 is TGCGCCTATACACTGGAATACAATGAGCAGTTCTTC.